The 13 T cell receptor beta chains below all came from one sample that was sequenced in a study of PD-L1 blockade in urothelial cancer. The table came from immunoSEQ multiplex PCR; TCRdb's copy has only in-frame clones and leaves some out. Of about 110,000 clones in the sample, 75% to 95% are singletons; the top ten hold 3% to 4.5%. Time point meaning: peripheral blood 6 weeks after treatment start. Source: PBMCs, taken around atezolizumab (anti-PD-L1) treatment. The origin of the receptors is a man in his sixties with urothelial cancer.

The chain carries TRBV19 and TRBJ1-4; D not certain. The V end was cut by 3 bases, the J end by 7 bases, with 12 bases between. The CDR3 has 14 residues. CDR1 and CDR2 from the germline V gene are LNHDA and SQIVND (reference sequence). The CDR3 spells CASSITGKSEKLFF. The CDR3 coding sequence is TGTGCCAGTAGTATTACCGGGAAAAGTGAAAAACTGTTTTTT.

The J gene is TRBJ1-1, the V gene TRBV6-5, with TRBD1 matching over 8 bases. This CDR3 region has 13 residues. The V segment lost 6 bases and the J segment 8 bases; nucleotides outside the gene matches: 8. Germline CDR1 MNHEY, CDR2 SVGAGI. The CDR3 nucleotides read TGTGCCAGCAGCCAAGGACAGGGCACAGAAGCTTTCTTT. It translates to CASSQGQGTEAFF.

The J gene is TRBJ2-7, the V gene TRBV29-1, with D maybe TRBD1 (7 bases). The CDR3 loop spans 14 amino acids. V gave up 2 bases and J gave up 6 bases, with 17 bases separating them. Germline assignment: CDR1 SQVTM and CDR2 ANQGSEA. In DNA form, the CDR3 reads TGCAGCGTTGAATCCAGGGGGGTAAAAGGCGAGCAGTACTTC. Its translation: CSVESRGVKGEQYF.

This clone was seen only a few times. This chain connects TRBV7-6 to TRBJ1-1; D might be TRBD1 (6 bases). V dropped 6 bases and J dropped 3 bases, with 11 bases sitting between them. This CDR3 contains 13 residues. Germline V gives CDR1 SGHVS, CDR2 FNYEAQ. CDR3 coding DNA: TGTGCCAGCAGTCAGGGGTCGCACACTGAAGCTTTCTTT. Its protein product is CASSQGSHTEAFF.

The gene calls are TRBV19 and TRBJ2-2; possibly TRBD1 for D (6 bases). The V gene's germline CDR1 is LNHDA and CDR2 SQIVND (reference sequence). The CDR3 loop spans 13 amino acids. V lost 6 bases, J lost 5 bases, and 10 bases lay in between. The CDR3: CASRTGPTGELFF. The CDR3 DNA follows: TGTGCCAGTAGAACAGGGCCAACCGGGGAGCTGTTTTTT. Full variable domain (remainder filled in from reference TRBV19 and TRBJ2-2): DGGITQSPKYLFRKEGQNVTLSCEQNLNHDAMYWYRQDPGQGLRLIYYSQIVNDFQKGDIAEGYSVSREKKESFPLTVTSAQKNPTAFYLCASRTGPTGELFFGEGSRLTVL.

The rearrangement joins TRBV9 to TRBJ1-1; no definite D call. Germline V gene lookup returns CDR1 SGDLS and CDR2 YYNGEE. V was pared by 5 bases and J by 3 bases, with 11 bases between. The CDR3 is made up of 13 amino acids. CDR3 sequence: CASREGPDTEAFF. In DNA, the CDR3 is TGTGCCAGCAGAGAGGGCCCCGACACTGAAGCTTTCTTT.

The chain carries TRBV6-5 and TRBJ1-3; 7 bases map to TRBD1. CDR1 is MNHEY and CDR2 is SVGAGI in the germline V gene. Trimming cost V 3 bases and J 1 base; bases outside gene matches: 3. The CDR3 totals 15 residues. CDR3 in amino acids: CASSYGRGSGNTIYF. CDR3 nucleotides: TGTGCCAGCAGTTATGGCAGGGGGTCTGGAAACACCATATATTTT.

V gene TRBV2 combines with J gene TRBJ2-5, with 7 bases aligning to TRBD2. V gave up 0 bases and J gave up 4 bases; unmatched junction bases: 8. Germline assignment: CDR1 SNHLY and CDR2 FYNNEI. The CDR3 runs 16 residues. In DNA form, the CDR3 reads TGTGCCAGCAGTGAAGCGTTGAGGGGAGGGCGAGAGACCCAGTACTTC. Protein product: CASSEALRGGRETQYF.

This chain connects TRBV6-1 to TRBJ2-3; the D is unclear. The germline V gene encodes CDR1 MNHNS and CDR2 SASEGT. The CDR3 has 11 amino acids. Between the trimmed V and J ends, which lost 4 bases and 7 bases, there was a span of 6 bases. CDR3 region: CASSAPNTQYF. CDR3 nucleotides: TGTGCCAGCAGTGCCCCAAATACGCAGTATTTT.

The genes are TRBV2 and TRBJ2-5, with TRBD2 identical over 7 bases. After removal of 8 bases from V and 4 bases from J, the junction contained 10 bases not matched to a gene. The germline V gene has CDR1 SNHLY and CDR2 FYNNEI. CDR3 length: 14 amino acids. CDR3 nucleotide sequence: TGTGCCAGCGGTCTTGGCGGGAGCCGAGAGACCCAGTACTTC. Translation: CASGLGGSRETQYF.

The genes are TRBV2 and TRBJ2-7; D is unclear. The CDR3 has 12 amino acids. Germline CDR1 reads SNHLY; CDR2 reads FYNNEI. V was trimmed by 7 bases and J by 2 bases, leaving 9 bases between them. The CDR3 here is CASIFAAYEQYF. CDR3 in DNA: TGTGCCAGCATTTTTGCGGCCTACGAGCAGTACTTC.

The rearrangement uses TRBV19 and TRBJ2-2, with no clear D. The germline V gene encodes CDR1 LNHDA and CDR2 SQIVND (reference sequence). The germline V and J ends were trimmed by 8 bases and 6 bases, with 13 bases remaining between them. The CDR3 extends over 13 amino acids. CDR3 in DNA: TGTGCCAGTTCGAGACAACCGGCCGGGGAGCTGTTTTTT. It codes for CASSRQPAGELFF.

The V and J genes are TRBV2 and TRBJ2-7; no firm D call. CDR1 SNHLY and CDR2 FYNNEI come from the germline V gene. Trimming left V 4 bases short and J 4 bases short, with 5 bases between. CDR3 size: 11 residues. CDR3 sequence reads: CASSGRYEQYF. The CDR3 DNA follows: TGTGCCAGCAGTGGTCGGTACGAGCAGTACTTC.